The present T cell receptor beta chain was sequenced within a study of T cell repertoires in cytomegalovirus infection. On the study more broadly: Both CMV infection and a matching HLA type were indicated by public TCR beta signatures.

Using its own MiXCR run on the reads, TCRdb lists one record per CDR3 protein. Counted here are 400,000 or so distinct CDR3 sequences, 31% occurring once; the ten biggest clones make up approximately 13%. This clonotype has just a few counts. The antigen remains unidentified. Study-wide results and limits: HLA-C-restricted TCR beta clonotypes specific for CMV led the ex vivo response. Based on cumulative public TCR beta family frequency, carriers of CMV plus the relevant HLA were identified.

The sequenced material came from PBMCs. The sequence came from a human donor in good health (CMV status not recorded). Some clones in this sample may be carry-over from other donors' samples.

The CDR3 DNA reads as TGTGCCAGCAGTTTAAACCCCAGGACAACCCAAAGCTCCTACGAGCAGTACTTC. Its protein is CASSLNPRTTQSSYEQYF. The chain is built from TRBV28 and TRBJ2-7, with a possible D match to TRBD1 (5 bases). Trimming left V 2 bases short and J 0 bases short, with 20 bases between. The germline CDR1 and CDR2 sequences are MDHEN and SYDVKM. The CDR3 runs 18 residues.